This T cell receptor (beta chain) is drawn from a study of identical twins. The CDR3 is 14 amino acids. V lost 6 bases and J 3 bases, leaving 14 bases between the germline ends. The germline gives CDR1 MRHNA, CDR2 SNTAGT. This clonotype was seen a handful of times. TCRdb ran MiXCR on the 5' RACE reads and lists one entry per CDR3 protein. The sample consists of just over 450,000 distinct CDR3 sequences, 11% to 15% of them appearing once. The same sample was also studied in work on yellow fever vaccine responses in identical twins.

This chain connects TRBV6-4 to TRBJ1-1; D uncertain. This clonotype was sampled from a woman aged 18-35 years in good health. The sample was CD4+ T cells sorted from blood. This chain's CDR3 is CASRDRSRDTEAFF. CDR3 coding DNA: TGTGCCAGCAGGGATAGGTCACGGGACACTGAAGCTTTCTTT.